The 20 T cell receptor beta chains in this list originate from one sample, sequenced in a study of molecular identifiers for immune sequencing clone quantification. TCRdb re-called the PCR reads through MiXCR, storing one row per CDR3 protein. The data show 55,000 to 75,000 distinct CDR3 sequences, with less than 20% seen just once and about 1.6% held by the top ten. The sample comprised naive CD8+ T cells from blood, with Jurkat cell RNA spiked in. Specified subset: FACS-sorted CD8+CD4-CCR7+CD45RA+ naive T cells. Every receptor here comes from a human donor in good health. Some libraries in this study had Jurkat cell RNA spiked in.

This clonotype is medium-sized by share. This chain uses TRBV29-1 with TRBJ2-3; either TRBD1 or TRBD2 may fit D (5 bases each). CDR1 is SQVTM, CDR2 ANQGSEA, per germline. V was clipped by 7 bases and J by 1 base, with 9 bases between them. CDR3 size: 12 residues. CDR3 nucleotides: TGCAGCGCTTGGGACGGCACAGATACGCAGTATTTT. This gives the protein CSAWDGTDTQYF.

Points on this clonotype: One end of the junction is discordant with germline, which a read error may explain. The chain uses TRBV4-3 and TRBJ2-7; the match to TRBD2 covers 14 bases. This CDR3 comprises 16 residues. Germline values: CDR1 LGHNA, CDR2 YSLEER. The CDR3: CASSQGTSGSSYERYF. The CDR3 DNA is TGCGCCAGCAGCCAGGGGACTAGCGGGAGCTCCTACGAGCGGTACTTC.

In this sample, this clonotype turned up many times. For the CDR3, the DNA is TGCGCCCCGAGGCGGGTCAATGAGCAGTTCTTC. This translates into CAPRRVNEQFF. V and J are TRBV20-1 and TRBJ2-1; TRBD2 is a possible D gene (5 bases). This CDR3 region has 11 residues. CDR1 and CDR2 from the germline V gene are DFQATT and SNEGSKA (reference sequence).

This chain uses TRBV19 with TRBJ2-1, with a weak D call TRBD2 (6 bases). The CDR3 runs 14 residues. Trimming left V 4 bases short and J 4 bases short, with 11 bases between. Germline CDR1 reads LNHDA; CDR2 reads SQIVND (reference sequence). This CDR3 reads CASSTAGPYNEQFF. CDR3 DNA sequence: TGTGCCAGTAGTACAGCGGGTCCTTACAATGAGCAGTTCTTC.

This clonotype came up many times. The chain joins TRBV6-1 to TRBJ2-7, with 8 bases matching TRBD1. CDR1 is MNHNS, CDR2 SASEGT, per germline. The CDR3 spans 14 residues. V lost 9 bases, J lost 1 base, and 8 bases stayed unmatched. CDR3 loop: CASWNRGASYEQYF. As DNA, the CDR3 is TGTGCCAGTTGGAACAGGGGGGCTTCCTACGAGCAGTACTTC.

This clonotype was detected once. Given a much more abundant clone one base away, this may be a read error. The gene calls are TRBV9 and TRBJ1-1, with TRBD1 identical over 8 bases. Germline V gives CDR1 SGDLS, CDR2 YYNGEE. The CDR3 extends over 13 amino acids. The junction had 0 bases not matched to a gene; V was cut back by 3 bases and J by 2 bases. The DNA for the CDR3 is TGTGCCAGCAGCGCAGGGGGCAACACTGAAGCTTTCTTT. Encoded protein: CASSAGGNTEAFF.

This clonotype was detected many times. The rearrangement links TRBV10-3 to TRBJ2-7, with D maybe TRBD1 (5 bases). The germline V and J ends were trimmed by 0 bases and 2 bases, with 11 bases remaining between them. The CDR3 runs to 15 residues. Germline loops: CDR1 ENHRY, CDR2 SYGVKD. CDR3 residues: CAISESIVGAYEQYF. The CDR3 nucleotides are TGTGCCATCAGTGAGTCGATCGTAGGGGCCTACGAGCAGTACTTC.

This clonotype was seen repeatedly, ten times or more. V and J are TRBV10-3 and TRBJ2-6; TRBD2 matches 7 bases. The trim removed 10 bases at V and 0 bases at J, leaving 18 bases unmatched. Germline values: CDR1 ENHRY, CDR2 SYGVKD. This CDR3 spans 19 amino acids. CDR3 loop: CATSVERWEGSSGANVLTF. The CDR3 DNA is TGTGCCACGAGTGTGGAGAGATGGGAGGGATCCTCTGGGGCCAACGTCCTGACTTTC.

This clonotype has a count of ten or more. V and J are TRBV5-5 and TRBJ2-7; D is unclear. The germline V gene has CDR1 SGHKS and CDR2 YYEKEE (reference sequence). V was trimmed by 4 bases and J by 1 base, leaving 15 bases between them. CDR3 length: 15 residues. The CDR3 loop reads CASSTHPRPSYEQYF. The CDR3, as DNA: TGTGCCAGCAGCACTCACCCGAGACCGTCCTACGAGCAGTACTTC. The entire variable domain, with the rest obtained from reference TRBV5-5 and TRBJ2-7, is as follows: DAGVTQSPTHLIKTRGQQVTLRCSPISGHKSVSWYQQVLGQGPQFIFQYYEKEERGRGNFPDRFSARQFPNYSSELNVNALLLGDSALYLCASSTHPRPSYEQYFGPGTRLTVT.

This clonotype has ten or more counts. V gene TRBV19 combines with J gene TRBJ2-7; TRBD1 or TRBD2 may be the D gene (5 bases each). This CDR3 has 13 amino acids. Germline CDR1 reads LNHDA; CDR2 reads SQIVND (reference sequence). Deletions cut 5 bases from V and 2 bases from J, with 10 bases between. CDR3 nucleotides: TGTGCCAGTAGTGCAGGGAGTACCTACGAGCAGTACTTC. Protein: CASSAGSTYEQYF.

This clonotype was recorded many times. The genes are TRBV7-3 and TRBJ1-1; 12 bases match TRBD1. CDR1 is SGHTA, CDR2 FQGTGA, per germline. The CDR3 has 14 residues. V lost 3 bases and J lost 11; bases outside the gene matches: 7. CDR3 region: CASSLGQGAKGAFF. CDR3 DNA sequence: TGTGCCAGCAGCTTGGGACAGGGGGCAAAAGGGGCTTTCTTT.

This clonotype came up many times. The rearrangement uses TRBV4-1 and TRBJ2-3; the D gene is possibly TRBD1 (6 bases). The V and J ends lost 1 base and 2 bases respectively, with 13 bases between them. The germline gives CDR1 MGHRA, CDR2 YSYEKL. This CDR3 comprises 16 residues. CDR3 protein: CASSQVRGSPTDTQYF. Here the CDR3 DNA reads TGCGCCAGCAGCCAAGTCAGGGGTAGTCCCACAGATACGCAGTATTTT.

This clonotype was counted many times. This sequence joins TRBV12-3 or TRBV12-4 and TRBJ2-7, with D unresolved. Trimming stripped 3 bases from V and 3 bases from J, with 12 bases between. The CDR3 is 14 amino acids. Here the CDR3 DNA reads TGTGCCAGCAGTTTTCGCTCTTATAACTACGAGCAGTACTTC. Its protein is CASSFRSYNYEQYF.

For this clonotype: This may stem from a read error, because a much larger clone lies one nucleotide away. The chain couples TRBV6-2 or TRBV6-3 to TRBJ2-5; TRBD2 matches at 12 bases. The CDR3 is 15 residues long. Germline V gene sequence: CDR1 MNHEY, CDR2 SVGEGT. The CDR3 loop reads CASSRLAGEQETQCF. Written as DNA, the CDR3 is TGTGCCAGCAGCCGACTAGCGGGAGAGCAAGAGACCCAGTGCTTC.

This clonotype was recorded many times. The genes are TRBV12-3 or TRBV12-4 and TRBJ1-1; D is uncertain. CDR3 length: 11 residues. Trimming removed 4 bases at V and 7 bases at J, with 7 bases between. The DNA of the CDR3 is TGTGCCAGCAGTTGGGAGTTTGAAGCTTTCTTT. This translates into CASSWEFEAFF.

On this clonotype itself: Being one base from a much bigger clone, this may be a read error. The V call is TRBV12-3 or TRBV12-4, the J call TRBJ2-4; D possibly corresponds to TRBD2 (5 bases). The length of the CDR3 is 14 residues. The CDR3 reads CASIDPLAKTIQYF. CDR3 sequence (DNA): TGTGCCAGCATCGATCCTCTAGCCAAAACCATTCAGTACTTC.

The CDR3 protein is CASSPPRPYTEAFF. The CDR3 DNA reads TGTGCCAGCAGCCCGCCCCGACCGTACACTGAAGCTTTCTTT. V usage is TRBV14 and J usage is TRBJ1-1; unclear D gene. Deletions cut 4 bases from V and 3 bases from J, with 12 bases between. The length of the CDR3 is 14 residues. Germline assignment: CDR1 SGHDN and CDR2 FVKESK.

This clonotype was seen ten or more times. The chain combines TRBV29-1 with TRBJ2-7; no definite D call. The ends were cut back, 4 bases at V and 2 bases at J, with 12 bases in the middle. The CDR3 consists of 13 residues. Looked up from germline, CDR1 is SQVTM and CDR2 is ANQGSEA. This chain's CDR3 is CSVVFPEAYEQYF. DNA for the CDR3: TGCAGCGTTGTCTTTCCAGAGGCCTACGAGCAGTACTTC.

The rearrangement links TRBV7-9 to TRBJ2-5; D is undetermined. V was pared by 1 base and J by 4 bases, with 10 bases between. The V gene's germline CDR1 is SEHNR and CDR2 FQNEAQ (reference sequence). The CDR3 covers 14 residues. The CDR3 DNA reads as TGTGCCAGCAGCTTAGTCGGTGCAGGAGAGACCCAGTACTTC. Protein: CASSLVGAGETQYF.

This chain joins TRBV27 and TRBJ2-1, with 10 bases identical to TRBD2. The CDR3 is 18 amino acids. With 5 bases clipped from V and 5 bases from J, the junction kept 15 bases outside the gene matches. Germline lookup yields CDR1 MNHEY and CDR2 SMNVEV (reference sequence). The CDR3 loop is CASSPPGLAGVLNNEQFF. The CDR3 nucleotides read TGTGCCAGCAGTCCCCCTGGGCTAGCGGGAGTGCTGAACAATGAGCAGTTCTTC.